This T cell receptor beta chain came from a study of T cell changes during pregnancy in multiple sclerosis. Sequencing was performed with immunoSEQ multiplex PCR; in TCRdb, only in-frame clones are kept and a portion is missing. The data contain 40,000 to 50,000 clones, approximately 94% of them seen just once; the ten biggest clones take up 7.5% to 10%. Germline V lookup: CDR1 SGHDT, CDR2 YYEEEE. This CDR3 region has 15 residues. J was trimmed by 2 bases and V by 3 bases; bases with no gene match: 4. Sequencing was performed on CD8+ T cells from peripheral blood mononuclear cells, taken in the third trimester of pregnancy. The TCR comes from a female donor with multiple sclerosis, enrolled in a pregnancy study. The V and J genes are TRBV5-6 and TRBJ2-3, with 9 bases matching TRBD2. CDR3 in amino acids: CASSSAGGPTDTQYF. The CDR3, as DNA: TGTGCCAGCAGCTCGGCGGGAGGGCCCACAGATACGCAGTATTTT.